A selection of T cell receptor beta chains follows, all from one sample in a study of T cells in tuberculosis. Method: immunoSEQ multiplex PCR; TCRdb's copy keeps in-frame clones and lacks some. In the table there are 45,000 or so clones, around 95% of which are singletons. What was sequenced was PBMCs. The receptors shown here come from a donor aged 10 to 29 with latent tuberculosis or without tuberculosis infection. Both conserved end residues are part of each CDR3. The D gene is left open where the match is weak. Size is omitted from some rows. Given values are once, few, many or a class for expanded clones.

J,D,size,V,CDR3
TRBJ2-2,NA,NA,TRBV19,CASSMLQGSRAGELFF
TRBJ2-5,TRBD1,NA,TRBV9,CASSVGAGTGGSSQETQYF
TRBJ1-1,NA,NA,TRBV6-5,CASRIQGTNTEAFF
TRBJ2-5,TRBD2,NA,TRBV7-2,CASSPLAVKETQYF
TRBJ1-2,TRBD1,NA,TRBV11-2,CASSPPGTGGRDGYTF
TRBJ2-3,NA,NA,TRBV18,CASSPQTEITDTQYF
TRBJ2-1,NA,NA,TRBV18,CASSRLSPHEQFF
TRBJ2-1,TRBD2,NA,TRBV4-2,CASSRFGSGDSYNEQFF
TRBJ1-2,NA,NA,TRBV18,CASSPPGESIANYGYTF
TRBJ1-1,TRBD1,NA,TRBV5-1,CASQAGQGANTEAFF
TRBJ2-3,TRBD2,NA,TRBV6-6,CASSRLAGNTQYF
TRBJ1-4,TRBD1,once,TRBV5-4,CASSRGGQFNEKLFF
TRBJ1-2,TRBD1,NA,TRBV5-4,CASSEDRVYGYTF
TRBJ1-1,NA,NA,TRBV10-2,CASTTRDKNTEAFF
TRBJ1-2,TRBD1,NA,TRBV5-6,CASTRDRERGYTF
TRBJ2-7,NA,NA,TRBV11-2,CASSSLRIREQYF
TRBJ1-5,NA,NA,TRBV25-1,CASSETGRNQPQHF
TRBJ2-1,TRBD2,once,TRBV9,CASSVASGVNNEQFF
TRBJ1-2,NA,NA,TRBV5-4,CASTKGDDYGYTF
TRBJ1-1,NA,NA,TRBV30,CAWSDRRNTEAFF
TRBJ2-7,TRBD1,NA,TRBV6-1,CASSEGTGAVRGSYEQYF
TRBJ2-5,NA,NA,TRBV6-5,CASSWTQETQYF
TRBJ2-5,TRBD2,NA,TRBV29-1,CSVTSGGGVGETQYF
TRBJ1-5,NA,NA,TRBV5-1,CASSLDQGSNQPQHF
TRBJ2-7,NA,NA,TRBV10-2,CATSLADYEQYF
TRBJ1-2,NA,NA,TRBV4-2,CASSQEMSVSNYGYTF
TRBJ2-2,NA,NA,TRBV27,CASRRTPAETRELFF
TRBJ2-7,NA,NA,TRBV19,CASSIVGGGPTYEQYF
TRBJ2-2,TRBD1,once,TRBV2,CASRAGTGNTGELFF
TRBJ1-5,NA,NA,TRBV28,CASSRPPGHRNQPQHF
TRBJ1-5,TRBD1,NA,TRBV5-5,CASSPTGVGNQPQHF
TRBJ2-1,NA,NA,TRBV19,CASSPSPMSANEQFF
TRBJ1-5,NA,NA,TRBV27,CASSNRGTIGNQPQHF
TRBJ1-1,NA,once,TRBV14,CASSLSVVIGTEAFF
TRBJ2-7,NA,NA,TRBV6-1,CASSTVTGEQYF
TRBJ2-1,NA,NA,TRBV11-2,CASSLRLDISYNEQFF
TRBJ2-5,TRBD2,NA,TRBV5-6,CASSFLAGGPPETQYF